The rows below give T cell receptor beta chains drawn from one sample of a study of blood T cell repertoires in COVID-19. The assay was immunoSEQ multiplex PCR, and TCRdb's table has in-frame clones only and misses some. Of around 100,000 clones listed, 85% to 90% are singletons. The specimen sequenced was peripheral blood. These TCRs come from a woman of 80 years or more with acute or convalescent COVID-19. CDR3s include the opening cysteine and the closing phenylalanine or tryptophan. D genes are given only for firm matches. Size is omitted from some rows. Given values are once, few, many or a class for expanded clones.

.	TRBV5-1	TRBJ1-4	.	TGCGCCAGCAGCTTTGACAACACTAATGAAAAACTGTTTTTT	CASSFDNTNEKLFF
.	TRBV19	TRBJ1-1	.	TGTGCCAGTAGTATAGTGGGGCAGGCCAACACTGAAGCTTTCTTT	CASSIVGQANTEAFF
TRBD2	TRBV28	TRBJ2-1	.	TGTGCCAGCAGTCCCTCCGGGACTAGGGCTGAGCAGTTCTTC	CASSPSGTRAEQFF
TRBD1	TRBV6-2/TRBV6-3	TRBJ2-1	.	TGTGCCAGCAGTTACTCTGAGACAGGGGCTGAGGAGCAGTTCTTC	CASSYSETGAEEQFF
TRBD2	TRBV4-3	TRBJ2-7	.	TGCGCCAGCAGCCAAGATGTAGCGGGGGACTACGAGCAGTACTTC	CASSQDVAGDYEQYF
TRBD1	TRBV4-3	TRBJ1-4	.	TGCGCCAGCAGCCAAGACGGGACAGGCCACAATGAAAAACTGTTTTTT	CASSQDGTGHNEKLFF
TRBD2	TRBV9	TRBJ2-3	.	TGTGCCAGCAGCGTATCCCGCGAGGCGGGGGGGCCGGGCACAGATACGCAGTATTTT	CASSVSREAGGPGTDTQYF
TRBD2	TRBV28	TRBJ2-1	.	TGTGCCAGCAGAAATACCCTAGCGGCGTACAATGAGCAGTTCTTC	CASRNTLAAYNEQFF
TRBD2	TRBV5-1	TRBJ2-5	.	TGCGCCAGCAGCTTGACTAGCGGGGGGCCCACGGAGACCCAGTACTTC	CASSLTSGGPTETQYF
TRBD1	TRBV6-2/TRBV6-3	TRBJ1-1	.	TGTGCCAGCAGTTACGCCGGGACAGGGTTCCGAGACACTGAAGCTTTCTTT	CASSYAGTGFRDTEAFF
TRBD2	TRBV3-1/TRBV3-2	TRBJ2-3	.	TGTGCCAGCAGCCCGTCTAGCGGGGGTTACACAGATACGCAGTATTTT	CASSPSSGGYTDTQYF
.	TRBV4-1	TRBJ2-5	.	TGCGCCAGCAGCCCCGGTAGGCTAGACCACCAAGAGACCCAGTACTTC	CASSPGRLDHQETQYF
TRBD1	TRBV9	TRBJ1-3	.	TGTGCCAGCAGCCTCACTCCACAGGGGGCAGGAAACACCATATATTTT	CASSLTPQGAGNTIYF
TRBD2	TRBV28	TRBJ2-3	.	TGTGCCAGCAGTTTAGAGGCGTTGTATACCCGGACTAGCGGGACAGATACGCAGTATTTT	CASSLEALYTRTSGTDTQYF
.	TRBV18	TRBJ1-4	.	TGTGCCAGCTCACCCACCCGGGGTCTTGAACTGTTTTTT	CASSPTRGLELFF
.	TRBV28	TRBJ2-7	.	TGTGCCAGCAGTTTTTCCTGGTCGGACGAGCAGTACTTC	CASSFSWSDEQYF
TRBD1	TRBV5-1	TRBJ1-1	.	TGCGCCAGCAGGGGACAGGGGATCGGGACTGAAGCTTTCTTT	CASRGQGIGTEAFF
.	TRBV10-3	TRBJ1-6	.	TGTGCCATCAGTGAGTCGGAGGACTCACCCCTCCACTTT	CAISESEDSPLHF
.	TRBV11-2	TRBJ2-7	.	TGTGCCAGCAGCTTAGAGGGGGGACCGAGCTACGAGCAGTACTTC	CASSLEGGPSYEQYF
.	TRBV28	TRBJ1-5	once	TGTGCCAGCGCCACAGGGTGGGGTCAGCCCCAGCATTTT	CASATGWGQPQHF
TRBD1	TRBV18	TRBJ2-7	.	TGTGCCAGCTCACCTGCGGACAGGGGCTACGAGCAGTACTTC	CASSPADRGYEQYF
TRBD1	TRBV5-1	TRBJ2-7	.	TGCGCCAGCGGAGCCGGGACAGGGGGCTTTTACGAGCAGTACTTC	CASGAGTGGFYEQYF
.	TRBV7-9	TRBJ1-2	.	TGTGCCAGCAGCTTAGGTGAACTTAACTATGGCTACACCTTC	CASSLGELNYGYTF
.	TRBV3-1/TRBV3-2	TRBJ2-7	.	TGTGCCAGCAGCATCTACTCCTACGAGCAGTACTTC	CASSIYSYEQYF
.	TRBV29-1	TRBJ2-7	.	TGCAGCGTTTTTGTGGGTAGGGGGGGGACCTACGAGCAGTACTTC	CSVFVGRGGTYEQYF
.	TRBV10-3	TRBJ1-1	once	TGTGCCACTCAGGGTTCATCCGTAACAGCTTTCTTT	CATQGSSVTAFF
.	TRBV2	TRBJ2-1	.	TGTGCCAGCAGTGAATGGGCGAGGGTGGGTGAGCAGTTCTTC	CASSEWARVGEQFF
.	TRBV6-5	TRBJ2-2	.	TGTGCCAGCAGGAGGACAGAGAACACCGGGGAGCTGTTTTTT	CASRRTENTGELFF
.	TRBV5-4	TRBJ2-7	.	TGTGCCAGCAGCTTGGGGGAGGCATCCTACGAGCAGTACTTC	CASSLGEASYEQYF
TRBD1	TRBV7-2	TRBJ1-1	.	TGTGCCAGCAGCTTACTAACAGGGGCCGTTCAGGAAGCTTTCTTT	CASSLLTGAVQEAFF
.	TRBV3-1/TRBV3-2	TRBJ1-3	.	TGTGCCAGCAGCTACGGGGGTGGAACGGGAAACACCATATATTTT	CASSYGGGTGNTIYF
TRBD1	TRBV6-1	TRBJ1-1	few	TGTGCCAGCAGTGAATGGGGACAGATAAACACTGAAGCTTTCTTT	CASSEWGQINTEAFF
.	TRBV5-1	TRBJ2-2	.	TGCGCCAGCACCCTACCTCCCGGGACAGGGGAGCTGTTTTTT	CASTLPPGTGELFF
TRBD1	TRBV18	TRBJ2-5	.	TGTGCCAGCTCACTACAGGGGGCAGAGACCCAGTACTTC	CASSLQGAETQYF
TRBD1	TRBV5-1	TRBJ2-5	.	TGCGCCAGCAGCTTGACGACAGGGGGCAGGGAGACCCAGTACTTC	CASSLTTGGRETQYF
.	TRBV19	TRBJ2-7	.	TGTGCCAGTAGTTTAGCAGGGCGGTACGAGCAGTACTTC	CASSLAGRYEQYF
.	TRBV18	TRBJ1-1	.	TGTGCCAGCTCACCACCCCGGCAGGAGAGGGTGGGCGCTGAAGCTTTCTTT	CASSPPRQERVGAEAFF
.	TRBV9	TRBJ1-1	.	TGTGCCAGCAGCGTAGGAGAGGGGACTCATATGAACACTGAAGCTTTCTTT	CASSVGEGTHMNTEAFF
.	TRBV7-2	TRBJ2-2	.	TGTGCCAGCAGCTTAGCGGCACAGGCCTTGGGGGAGCTGTTTTTT	CASSLAAQALGELFF
TRBD1	TRBV5-6	TRBJ1-1	.	TGTGCCAGCAGCATGCGGGACAGGGGTGGGACTGAAGCTTTCTTT	CASSMRDRGGTEAFF
TRBD1	TRBV5-4	TRBJ2-1	.	TGTGCCAGCAGCTTGGGCGGACAGGGGGCCTACAATGAGCAGTTCTTC	CASSLGGQGAYNEQFF
.	TRBV6-6	TRBJ2-2	few	TGTGCCAGCAGTTACCCAGGTCTATTTACCGGGGAGCTGTTTTTT	CASSYPGLFTGELFF
.	TRBV6-1	TRBJ2-4	.	TGTGCCAGCAGTGAATCGACGCGGAACATTCAGTACTTC	CASSESTRNIQYF
TRBD1	TRBV18	TRBJ2-7	once	TGTGCCAGCTCACCGCCGGGACAGGGTCGCTACGAGCAGTACTTC	CASSPPGQGRYEQYF
TRBD1	TRBV28	TRBJ1-1	once	TGTGCCAGCAGGCGGACAGGGAACACTGAAGCTTTCTTT	CASRRTGNTEAFF
.	TRBV18	TRBJ1-3	.	TGTGCCAGCTCACCACTGGTGAGCTCTGGAAACACCATATATTTT	CASSPLVSSGNTIYF
TRBD1	TRBV2	TRBJ1-2	.	TGTGCCAGCAGCCTACAGGGGGGGTATGGCTACACCTTC	CASSLQGGYGYTF
TRBD2	TRBV12-5	TRBJ2-5	.	TGTGCTAGTGGTTTGGTAGCTAGCGGGGGAGGTGAGACCCAGTACTTC	CASGLVASGGGETQYF